The entry below gives a single T cell receptor beta chain sequence along with its context. The germline gives CDR1 SGDLS, CDR2 YYNGEE. CDR3 length: 16 residues. V was shortened by 0 bases and J by 4 bases, with 16 bases between the two germline ends. These data originate in a study of blood T cell repertoires in COVID-19. The table came from immunoSEQ multiplex PCR; TCRdb's copy has only in-frame clones and leaves some out. The sample consists of about 86,000 clones, over 80% of them appearing once. This sequence was found in a woman aged 80 or older with active or convalescent COVID-19. V gene TRBV9 combines with J gene TRBJ1-1; no reliable D call. The sequencing sample was made of peripheral blood. The chain's CDR3 is CASSVGHGLATTEAFF. Here the CDR3 DNA reads TGTGCCAGCAGCGTAGGCCACGGCCTAGCTACCACTGAAGCTTTCTTT.